One sample yielded the 30 T cell receptor beta chains listed below, sequenced in a study of T cell repertoires in cytomegalovirus infection. TCRdb passed the reads through MiXCR, listing each CDR3 protein once. The data contain 400,000 to 600,000 distinct CDR3 sequences, roughly 46% of them singletons. Antigens of these TCRs are unknown. Sample: cultured PBMCs, taken from culture after CMV antigen stimulation. The receptor source for this set is a human donor in good health (CMV status not recorded). Some clones in this sample may be carry-over from other donors' samples.

This clonotype was observed once. The chain joins TRBV20-1 to TRBJ2-1; a weak D match, TRBD2 (5 bases). Germline CDR1 reads DFQATT; CDR2 reads SNEGSKA (reference sequence). V lost 5 bases, J lost 6 bases, and 11 bases lay in between. The CDR3 runs to 12 residues. The CDR3 is CSAQLVGNEQFF. The CDR3 DNA sequence: TGCAGTGCTCAACTAGTTGGCAATGAGCAGTTCTTC.

J is TRBJ2-1 and V is TRBV7-2, with 9 positions matching TRBD2. CDR1 is SGHTA and CDR2 is FQGNSA in the germline V gene. The ends lost 0 bases at V and 5 bases at J; junction bases unmatched: 2. The CDR3 sequence is 15 residues long. Here the CDR3 DNA reads TGTGCCAGCAGCTTAGCGCTAGCGGGGAACAATGAGCAGTTCTTC. Translated, it gives CASSLALAGNNEQFF. Supplemented by reference TRBV7-2 and TRBJ2-1, the full variable domain reads GAGVSQSPSNKVTEKGKDVELRCDPISGHTALYWYRQSLGQGLEFLIYFQGNSAPDKSGLPSDRFSAERTGGSVSTLTIQRTQQEDSAVYLCASSLALAGNNEQFFGPGTRLTVL.

The chain is built from TRBV7-2 and TRBJ1-6, with TRBD1 identical over 7 bases. The germline gives CDR1 SGHTA, CDR2 FQGNSA. CDR3 length equals 19 residues. V trimming: 5 bases; J trimming: 0 bases; junction bases outside the gene matches: 13. The CDR3 sequence is CASSPRQGPRGSYNSPLHF. As DNA, the CDR3 is TGTGCCAGCAGCCCTAGACAGGGCCCCAGGGGCTCCTATAATTCACCCCTCCACTTT.

The sample holds one count of this clonotype. This chain links TRBV2 with TRBJ2-1, with 9 bases aligning to TRBD2. The V gene end was trimmed by 4 bases and the J gene end by 4 bases; junction bases not matched to a gene: 2. The CDR3 totals 14 residues. CDR1 SNHLY and CDR2 FYNNEI come from the germline V gene. CDR3 coding DNA: TGTGCCAGCAGTGGCGGGAGGGTTTACAATGAGCAGTTCTTC. Encoded protein: CASSGGRVYNEQFF.

This clonotype was observed a few times. V is TRBV6-2 or TRBV6-3 and J is TRBJ2-7; TRBD2 is a possible D gene (6 bases). The V gene lost 2 bases and the J gene lost 2 bases, with 13 bases spanning the gap. The CDR3 is 15 residues long. Germline V gene data show CDR1 as MNHEY and CDR2 as SVGEGT. The CDR3 DNA reads as TGTGCCAGCAGTTACCGTAATCCGGGAGCCTACGAGCAGTACTTC. This sequence encodes CASSYRNPGAYEQYF.

The chain uses TRBV12-3 or TRBV12-4 and TRBJ1-3; 7 bases match TRBD1. The V gene end was trimmed by 6 bases and the J gene end by 3 bases; junction bases not matched to a gene: 8. This CDR3 region has 15 residues. CDR3 region: CASSPPTGSGNTIYF. As DNA, the CDR3 is TGTGCCAGCAGCCCTCCGACAGGGAGTGGAAACACCATATATTTT.

The gene calls are TRBV10-3 and TRBJ2-3; tentatively, D is TRBD1 or TRBD2 (5 bases each). The CDR3 is 15 amino acids. Trimming took 3 bases from V and 0 from J, leaving 10 bases between them. CDR1 is ENHRY, CDR2 SYGVKD, per germline. DNA for the CDR3: TGTGCCATCAGTGAAGGGACGGAGAGCACAGATACGCAGTATTTT. Amino acid sequence: CAISEGTESTDTQYF.

This clonotype was seen more than once but under ten times. V usage is TRBV7-8 and J usage is TRBJ1-1; D possibly corresponds to TRBD1 (5 bases). CDR3 length: 14 residues. The germline V and J ends were trimmed by 6 bases and 4 bases, with 15 bases remaining between them. The germline gives CDR1 SGHVS, CDR2 FQNEAQ. The CDR3: CASRSRGYGTEAFF. Here the CDR3 DNA reads TGTGCCAGCAGGAGTAGGGGTTACGGCACTGAAGCTTTCTTT. Full variable domain (missing parts from reference TRBV7-8 and TRBJ1-1): GAGVSQSPRYKVAKRGQDVALRCDPISGHVSLFWYQQALGQGPEFLTYFQNEAQLDKSGLPSDRFFAERPEGSVSTLKIQRTQQEDSAVYLCASRSRGYGTEAFFGQGTRLTVV.

The V call is TRBV27, the J call TRBJ2-7; 8 bases fit TRBD1. Germline V gives CDR1 MNHEY, CDR2 SMNVEV (reference sequence). J gave up 2 bases and V 10 bases, and 7 bases lay outside the gene matches. The CDR3 extends over 13 amino acids. The CDR3 nucleotides are TGTGCCACTCAGGGGGCGGGGACCTACGAGCAGTACTTC. Encoded protein: CATQGAGTYEQYF.

The gene calls are TRBV12-3 or TRBV12-4 and TRBJ1-1, with TRBD1 as a possible D gene (6 bases). V lost 7 bases and J 4 bases, leaving 16 bases between the germline ends. The CDR3 length is 14 residues. Written as DNA, the CDR3 is TGTGCCAGCAACCCGGGGAGGGGGGGCACTGAAGCTTTCTTT. Encoded protein: CASNPGRGGTEAFF.

V usage is TRBV7-2 and J usage is TRBJ1-4, with TRBD1 matching over 7 bases. The germline V gene encodes CDR1 SGHTA and CDR2 FQGNSA. The CDR3 is 15 residues long. V shed 5 bases, J shed 7 bases, and the junction held 10 bases outside the gene matches. The DNA for the CDR3 is TGTGCCAGCAGCCTCCGCGGAACAGGGGCTGAAAAACTGTTTTTT. Protein: CASSLRGTGAEKLFF.

The chain employs TRBV6-5 and TRBJ2-1; no clear D gene. This CDR3 has 14 amino acids. The V gene lost 1 base and the J gene lost 0 bases, with 4 bases spanning the gap. From germline, CDR1 is MNHEY and CDR2 SVGAGI. CDR3 DNA: TGTGCCAGCAGTTACTACAGCTCCTACAATGAGCAGTTCTTC. Translating gives CASSYYSSYNEQFF.

The chain recombines TRBV7-2 with TRBJ1-2; no clear D. V was clipped by 6 bases and J by 8 bases, with 13 bases between them. There are 12 residues in the CDR3. The V gene's germline CDR1 is SGHTA and CDR2 FQGNSA. CDR3 nucleotide sequence: TGTGCCAGCAGTTCCCGACATAGGGGCTACACCTTC. As protein: CASSSRHRGYTF.

The chain has TRBV4-3 and TRBJ2-3, with a weak D call TRBD1 (6 bases). Trimming took 0 bases from V and 4 from J, leaving 23 bases between them. The V gene's germline CDR1 is LGHNA and CDR2 YSLEER. CDR3 length equals 19 residues. CDR3 in DNA: TGCGCCAGCAGCCAAGATCCCCCCCGACAGGCTAAGGGCGCAGATACGCAGTATTTT. This sequence encodes CASSQDPPRQAKGADTQYF.

This rearrangement joins TRBV4-1 to TRBJ2-1; D may correspond to TRBD1 or TRBD2 (5 bases each). Trimming cost V 3 bases and J 1 base, with 13 bases left between them. Germline loops: CDR1 MGHRA, CDR2 YSYEKL. The CDR3 extends over 16 amino acids. The CDR3 is CASSQPGATSYNEQFF. Written as DNA, the CDR3 is TGCGCCAGCAGCCAGCCCGGGGCTACGTCCTACAATGAGCAGTTCTTC.

The sample holds one count of this clonotype. This chain uses TRBV6-6 with TRBJ1-6; 8 nucleotides match TRBD1. The CDR3 totals 14 residues. Trimming took 6 bases from V and 10 from J; bases not matched to a gene: 8. The germline CDR1 and CDR2 sequences are MNHNY and SVGAGI (reference sequence). The CDR3 sequence: CASRTTGEISPLHF. The CDR3 region has the DNA TGTGCCAGCAGGACGACAGGGGAAATCTCACCCCTCCACTTT.

This sequence joins TRBV6-1 and TRBJ2-7; no firm D call. Trimming shortened V by 1 base and J by 0 bases, and 13 bases separated the two germline ends. The length of the CDR3 is 16 residues. Germline V gene lookup returns CDR1 MNHNS and CDR2 SASEGT. The DNA of the CDR3 is TGTGCCAGCAGTGAAGTATCCCAGAAGTACTCCTACGAGCAGTACTTC. Its protein is CASSEVSQKYSYEQYF.

This clonotype was counted only a few times. The chain employs TRBV7-2 and TRBJ2-7; TRBD2 matches 8 bases. V lost 5 bases and J lost 0; bases outside the gene matches: 6. The CDR3 spans 15 residues. The germline V gene encodes CDR1 SGHTA and CDR2 FQGNSA. CDR3 nucleotide sequence: TGTGCCAGCAGCCCCGGGACTAGTCTCTCCTACGAGCAGTACTTC. Encoded protein: CASSPGTSLSYEQYF.

The chain recombines TRBV28 with TRBJ2-7; 8 nucleotides line up with TRBD1. The J segment lost 4 bases and the V segment lost 6 bases, leaving 11 bases of the junction unmatched. Germline lookup yields CDR1 MDHEN and CDR2 SYDVKM. The CDR3 has 15 amino acids. The CDR3 protein is CASRSSRDRRYEQYF. The CDR3 nucleotides are TGTGCCAGCAGATCTTCCCGGGACAGGCGGTACGAGCAGTACTTC.

This sequence joins TRBV6-1 and TRBJ2-7; D possibly matches TRBD1 or TRBD2 (5 bases each). This CDR3 is built from 11 residues. V was trimmed by 11 bases and J by 5 bases, leaving 13 bases between them. Per the germline V gene, CDR1 is MNHNS and CDR2 is SASEGT. CDR3 amino acids: CASGDVHEQYF. CDR3 in DNA: TGTGCCTCCGGGGACGTCCACGAGCAGTACTTC.

This clonotype has just a few counts. The rearrangement uses TRBV10-3 and TRBJ2-3; 9 bases are shared with TRBD2. V shed 5 bases, J shed 2 bases, and the junction held 8 bases outside the gene matches. Per germline, CDR1 ENHRY and CDR2 SYGVKD. The CDR3 has 16 residues. The CDR3 region has the DNA TGTGCCATCAGTTTGGCGAGCGGGGGGCCCACAGATACGCAGTATTTT. Amino acid sequence: CAISLASGGPTDTQYF.

This clonotype showed up just a few times. The chain recombines TRBV4-1 with TRBJ2-2, with D unclear. Germline V lookup: CDR1 MGHRA, CDR2 YSYEKL. Between the trimmed V and J ends, which lost 0 bases and 0 bases, there was a span of 23 bases. This CDR3 is built from 21 residues. The DNA for the CDR3 is TGCGCCAGCAGCCAAGAAGGTCGGCGCTCAACCATCGAAACGAACACCGGGGAGCTGTTTTTT. Encoded protein: CASSQEGRRSTIETNTGELFF.

This clonotype has only a few counts. V gene TRBV7-8 combines with J gene TRBJ1-6, with 7 bases matching TRBD1. Trimming took 5 bases from V and 9 from J; bases not matched to a gene: 7. This CDR3 spans 14 amino acids. CDR1 SGHVS and CDR2 FQNEAQ come from the germline V gene. CDR3 region: CASSKQGLGSPLHF. The CDR3 DNA reads as TGTGCCAGCAGCAAACAGGGGCTAGGTTCACCCCTCCACTTT.

The chain joins TRBV7-6 to TRBJ2-1, with a possible D match to TRBD1 (5 bases). Germline CDR1 SGHVS, CDR2 FNYEAQ. The CDR3 spans 12 residues. Trimming pared 9 bases from V and 10 bases from J, leaving 16 bases between. The CDR3 coding sequence is TGTGCCAGTAGCCCGCAGGGTCGAGAGCAGTTCTTC. Its protein product is CASSPQGREQFF.

The chain couples TRBV12-3 or TRBV12-4 to TRBJ2-1; no reliable D call. The CDR3 is 13 residues long. V lost 3 bases and J lost 12, with 15 bases in between. CDR3 DNA sequence: TGTGCCAGCAGTTTTATTAGCCAGACTGGGCAGTTCTTC. Protein product: CASSFISQTGQFF.

A remark on this clonotype: One end of the junction does not line up with germline, which may come from a read error. The chain has TRBV6-8 and TRBJ1-2, with D hard to call. CDR3 length: 15 amino acids. The germline V gene encodes CDR1 MNHGY and CDR2 SAAAGT. This chain's CDR3 is CASSYPRAGVYDYTF. The CDR3 nucleotides are TGTGCCAGCAGTTACCCGCGGGCAGGCGTATATGACTACACCTTC.

The rearrangement links TRBV11-2 to TRBJ1-1, with D maybe TRBD1 (5 bases). The germline V gene encodes CDR1 SGHAT and CDR2 FQNNGV. The CDR3 loop spans 18 amino acids. Trimming pared 0 bases from V and 0 bases from J, leaving 17 bases between. The CDR3 here is CASSLEWRLEGMNTEAFF. The CDR3, as DNA: TGTGCCAGCAGCTTAGAATGGAGATTAGAGGGGATGAACACTGAAGCTTTCTTT.

The V call is TRBV24-1, the J call TRBJ1-2, with a possible D match to TRBD1 (5 bases). Trimming removed 7 bases from V and 6 bases from J, with 11 bases in between. This CDR3 has 12 residues. Germline V CDR1 and CDR2: KGHDR, SFDVKD. CDR3 nucleotide sequence: TGTGCCACCAGCCCTTTAGGGGATGGCTACACCTTC. This encodes CATSPLGDGYTF.

This clonotype has a count of ten or more. J is TRBJ1-1 and V is TRBV7-8; TRBD1 aligns across 8 bases. Trimming cost V 6 bases and J 1 base; bases outside gene matches: 10. This CDR3 has 16 residues. Germline V gene lookup returns CDR1 SGHVS and CDR2 FQNEAQ. The CDR3 reads CASRDPGGWENTEAFF. The CDR3 DNA follows: TGTGCCAGCAGAGATCCAGGGGGCTGGGAGAACACTGAAGCTTTCTTT.

This clonotype came up a few times. The chain combines TRBV12-3 or TRBV12-4 with TRBJ2-3; 8 nucleotides match TRBD1. After removal of 6 bases from V and 2 bases from J, the junction contained 10 bases not matched to a gene. This CDR3 comprises 16 residues. CDR3 sequence: CASSPNRGTHTDTQYF. The CDR3 nucleotides are TGTGCCAGCAGCCCTAACAGGGGGACCCACACAGATACGCAGTATTTT.